The present T cell receptor beta chain was sequenced within a study of cytomegalovirus exposure and HLA in healthy donors. Primers for the PCR totalled 60 Vbeta and 13 Jbeta. Measured with immunoSEQ multiplex PCR; TCRdb has only the in-frame clones, and not every one. This repertoire shows fewer than 250,000 clones, roughly 80% found once; its top ten account for around 2.8%. The clonotype originates from a man aged 25 to 45 in good health and CMV-seronegative. What was sequenced was PBMCs.

DNA of the CDR3: TGTGCCAGCTCACCAGGGAGTCTCACAGATACGCAGTATTTT. As protein: CASSPGSLTDTQYF. The genes are TRBV18 and TRBJ2-3, with D possibly matching TRBD2 (5 bases). Deletions cut 2 bases from V and 2 bases from J, with 8 bases between. Germline V gives CDR1 KGHSH, CDR2 LQKENI. The CDR3 runs to 14 residues.